These T cell receptor beta chains were read from a single sample in a study of CD8+CD57+ T cells in acquired aplastic anemia. TCRdb reanalysed the reads using MiXCR and keeps one entry per CDR3 protein. The table records roughly 160,000 distinct CDR3 sequences, about two thirds of them present only once. The sequenced sample was sorted CD4+, CD8+, or CD8+CD57+ T cells (not recorded which) from PBMCs. Source of these receptors: a human donor with aplastic anemia. Both conserved end residues are part of each CDR3. D genes are given only for firm matches. Expanded clones are given a class, and other clones once, few, many or no size at all.

DNA: TGTGCCAGCAGTGGGACTAGCGTTGGGACCCAGTACTTC
CDR3: CASSGTSVGTQYF
J: TRBJ2-5
D: TRBD2
V: TRBV2
size: NA
length: 13

DNA: TGTGCCAGCAGCCTGGGGATCACTGAAGCTTTCTTT
CDR3: CASSLGITEAFF
J: TRBJ1-1
D: NA
V: TRBV7-9
size: once
length: 12

DNA: TGTGCCAGCAGCTTAGAGGGGGGCAGCGTCTACGAGCAGTACTTC
CDR3: CASSLEGGSVYEQYF
J: TRBJ2-7
D: NA
V: TRBV7-6
size: NA
length: 15

DNA: TGTGCCAGTAGTGCACAGGGGGCCTATAGCAATCAGCCCCAGCATTTT
CDR3: CASSAQGAYSNQPQHF
J: TRBJ1-5
D: TRBD1
V: TRBV19
size: NA
length: 16

DNA: TGTGCCAGCAGCGACCGGACCACTGAAGCTTTCTTT
CDR3: CASSDRTTEAFF
J: TRBJ1-1
D: NA
V: TRBV10-3
size: NA
length: 12

DNA: TGTGCCAGCAGTAAGTTAGAGACCCAGTACTTC
CDR3: CASSKLETQYF
J: TRBJ2-5
D: NA
V: TRBV2
size: few
length: 11

DNA: TGTGCCACCAGCCCCGGGACATCGGGGACTGAAGCTTTCTTT
CDR3: CATSPGTSGTEAFF
J: TRBJ1-1
D: NA
V: TRBV15
size: NA
length: 14

DNA: TGCGCCAGCATAGGGACGGATGCTAACTATGGCTACACCTTC
CDR3: CASIGTDANYGYTF
J: TRBJ1-2
D: NA
V: TRBV10-2
size: NA
length: 14

DNA: TGCAGTGCTAGGGGACTAGCGGGAGTCGGTGAGCAGTTCTTC
CDR3: CSARGLAGVGEQFF
J: TRBJ2-1
D: TRBD2
V: TRBV20-1
size: NA
length: 14

DNA: TGCAGCGTTGTAGAGACAGGCTCCAATCAGCCCCAGCATTTT
CDR3: CSVVETGSNQPQHF
J: TRBJ1-5
D: NA
V: TRBV29-1
size: NA
length: 14

DNA: TGCGCCAGCAGCCAGGAGGGGGACGGGCTTTACGAGCAGTACTTC
CDR3: CASSQEGDGLYEQYF
J: TRBJ2-7
D: NA
V: TRBV4-3
size: NA
length: 15

DNA: TGTGCCATCAGTGGTTTGGGGCTTGATTCACCCCTCCACTTT
CDR3: CAISGLGLDSPLHF
J: TRBJ1-6
D: NA
V: TRBV10-3
size: NA
length: 14

DNA: TGTGCCAGCAGCTTAGCGGGGTTAGCTACGCAGTATTTT
CDR3: CASSLAGLATQYF
J: TRBJ2-3
D: NA
V: TRBV7-2
size: few
length: 13

DNA: TGCAGTGCTAGCCCCCTAGCTAGCGGGACGCGGGGCACAGATACGCAGTATTTT
CDR3: CSASPLASGTRGTDTQYF
J: TRBJ2-3
D: TRBD2
V: TRBV20-1
size: NA
length: 18

DNA: TGTGCCAGCAGCTTCGGGACACATAATTCACCCCTCCACTTT
CDR3: CASSFGTHNSPLHF
J: TRBJ1-6
D: NA
V: TRBV11-3
size: NA
length: 14

DNA: TGCAGCGCCTGGGACAGGGGCCTACCCAACTATGGCTACACCTTC
CDR3: CSAWDRGLPNYGYTF
J: TRBJ1-2
D: TRBD1
V: TRBV29-1
size: NA
length: 15

DNA: TGTGCCAGCAGTGATATGGACAGGGGATCCTACGAGCAGTACTTC
CDR3: CASSDMDRGSYEQYF
J: TRBJ2-7
D: TRBD1
V: TRBV25-1
size: few
length: 15

DNA: TGTGCCAGCAGCTTAGCGCTTAGGGTAAGGGACACTGAAGCTTTCTTT
CDR3: CASSLALRVRDTEAFF
J: TRBJ1-1
D: NA
V: TRBV7-9
size: few
length: 16

DNA: TGTGCCAGCAGGGGGTTGGGACAGGGAGGGACCCAGTACTTC
CDR3: CASRGLGQGGTQYF
J: TRBJ2-5
D: TRBD1
V: TRBV6-5
size: NA
length: 14

DNA: TGTGCCAGCAGACCAGGGAAAGGGGTCAATTCACCCCTCCACTTT
CDR3: CASRPGKGVNSPLHF
J: TRBJ1-6
D: NA
V: TRBV6-4
size: NA
length: 15

DNA: TGTGCCATCAGTGGAGGTAGGGGGGAGGGCGAGCAGTACTTC
CDR3: CAISGGRGEGEQYF
J: TRBJ2-7
D: NA
V: TRBV10-3
size: NA
length: 14

DNA: TGCAGTGCTAGCGACAGGCTGAGCACAGATACGCAGTATTTT
CDR3: CSASDRLSTDTQYF
J: TRBJ2-3
D: NA
V: TRBV20-1
size: NA
length: 14

DNA: TGTGCCAGCAGTCCCTCGGGGAGGCCCTACGAGCAGTACTTC
CDR3: CASSPSGRPYEQYF
J: TRBJ2-7
D: NA
V: TRBV7-9
size: NA
length: 14

DNA: TGCGCCAGCAGCTTGGCCGTGGCAGACAATGAGCAGTTCTTC
CDR3: CASSLAVADNEQFF
J: TRBJ2-1
D: NA
V: TRBV5-1
size: NA
length: 14

DNA: TGTGCCAGCAGCTCCCGGCCCGACGATACGCAGTTCTTC
CDR3: CASSSRPDDTQFF
J: TRBJ2-1
D: NA
V: TRBV5-6
size: NA
length: 13

DNA: TGCAGTGCTAGAGACAGACTAGCGGGCACAGATACGCAGTATTTT
CDR3: CSARDRLAGTDTQYF
J: TRBJ2-3
D: TRBD2
V: TRBV20-1
size: NA
length: 15

DNA: TGTGCCAGCAGTTTATCCAAGGGTGGTGAAGCTTTCTTT
CDR3: CASSLSKGGEAFF
J: TRBJ1-1
D: NA
V: TRBV27
size: once
length: 13

DNA: TGTGCCAGCAGCCCGGGGTGGGGGAAGACCCAGTACTTC
CDR3: CASSPGWGKTQYF
J: TRBJ2-5
D: NA
V: TRBV7-2
size: NA
length: 13

DNA: TGTGCCAGCAGCTTAGCGAACTACGAGCAGTACTTC
CDR3: CASSLANYEQYF
J: TRBJ2-7
D: NA
V: TRBV7-9
size: few
length: 12

DNA: TGTGCCAGCAGCCTAGCGGGGGTGGAGACGACCCAGTACTTC
CDR3: CASSLAGVETTQYF
J: TRBJ2-5
D: TRBD2
V: TRBV7-3
size: NA
length: 14

DNA: TGTGCCAGCAGCTTAACAGGCGGGGCGGGAATCACAGATACGCAGTATTTT
CDR3: CASSLTGGAGITDTQYF
J: TRBJ2-3
D: NA
V: TRBV7-3
size: once
length: 17

DNA: TGTGCCAGTAGTATAGAGGGTAGCGGGGGTCGCGAGCAGTACTTC
CDR3: CASSIEGSGGREQYF
J: TRBJ2-7
D: TRBD2
V: TRBV19
size: once
length: 15

DNA: TGCAGTGCTAGAGATATTCGGCTAGCGGAATACAATGAGCAGTTCTTC
CDR3: CSARDIRLAEYNEQFF
J: TRBJ2-1
D: TRBD2
V: TRBV20-1
size: few
length: 16

DNA: TGTGCCAGCAGCCGAGACTACGGCGAGCAGTACTTC
CDR3: CASSRDYGEQYF
J: TRBJ2-7
D: NA
V: TRBV7-2
size: NA
length: 12

DNA: TGCGCCAGCAGCCAAGACCCCCCGGGACACATCACAGATACGCAGTATTTT
CDR3: CASSQDPPGHITDTQYF
J: TRBJ2-3
D: NA
V: TRBV4-1
size: many
length: 17

DNA: TGTGCCAGCAGCGCGAGGGAGCAAGAGACCCAGTACTTC
CDR3: CASSAREQETQYF
J: TRBJ2-5
D: NA
V: TRBV6-2/TRBV6-3
size: many
length: 13